This entry is about one T cell receptor (beta chain). This CDR3 is also generated by other DNA sequences in the sample. The sample comes from a study of blood T cell repertoires in COVID-19. About the study: From T cells, B-cell-depleted T cells, or PBMCs came the material, which was cDNA or gDNA.

Data came from immunoSEQ multiplex PCR; TCRdb stores just in-frame clones and leaves some out. The table has fewer than 350,000 clones, roughly 89% seen once. CDR1 is SQVTM, CDR2 ANQGSEA, per germline. Trimming shortened V by 4 bases and J by 2 bases, and 6 bases separated the two germline ends. CDR3 length: 11 residues. Sequenced input: peripheral blood. The TCR comes from a man aged 35 to 55 with acute or convalescent COVID-19. The rearrangement joins TRBV29-1 to TRBJ2-7; the D is unclear. CDR3 coding DNA: TGCAGCGTTGGGCAGGCCTACGAGCAGTACTTC. The encoded protein is CSVGQAYEQYF.